A single sample gave rise to the 27 T cell receptor beta chains below, sequenced in a study of a mutant IDH1 vaccine in newly diagnosed glioma. Regarding time point: week 5, during vaccination. What each vaccine dose contained was 300 ug of mutant IDH1 20-mer peptide, accompanied by topical imiquimod. Antigen specificity for these receptors is unknown. TCRdb keeps only in-frame clones here, not all; method: immunoSEQ multiplex PCR. The table lists about 51,000 clones, roughly 73% of them singletons. The specimen was PBMCs, collected from a glioma patient whose treatment included an IDH1 peptide vaccine. These receptors were obtained from a man aged 50 or older with glioma.

The chain recombines TRBV2 with TRBJ1-5, with 7 bases that match TRBD1. There are 13 residues in the CDR3. Trimming at V came to 6 bases and at J to 10 bases, leaving 9 bases not matched to a gene. The V gene's germline CDR1 is SNHLY and CDR2 FYNNEI. This chain's CDR3 is CASRGTDKNPQHF. As DNA, the CDR3 is TGTGCCAGCAGAGGGACAGACAAGAATCCCCAGCATTTT.

As DNA, the CDR3 is TGTGCCGGACAGGCAGAGACCCAGTACTTC. As protein: CAGQAETQYF. The V call is TRBV30, the J call TRBJ2-5; 7 bases agree with TRBD1. With V trimmed by 8 bases and J by 4 bases, 1 base remained unmatched. The germline V gene encodes CDR1 GTSNPN and CDR2 SVGIG (reference sequence). There are 10 residues in the CDR3.

On this clone itself: At one end, the junction sequence differs from germline, possibly due to a read error. Here the CDR3 DNA reads TGTGCCAGCAGCTTTCAGGGGGCGAAGACCGGGGAGCTGTTTTTT. Its translation is CASSFQGAKTGELFF. The chain couples TRBV7-9 to TRBJ2-2, with TRBD1 identical over 8 bases. The CDR3 has 15 amino acids. Germline CDR1 SEHNR, CDR2 FQNEAQ (reference sequence).

V and J are TRBV5-1 and TRBJ2-4, with TRBD2 identical over 8 bases. This CDR3 comprises 16 residues. J was trimmed by 0 bases and V by 3 bases; bases with no gene match: 5. Germline CDR1 SGHRS, CDR2 YFSETQ. DNA for the CDR3: TGCGCCAGCAGCTACATAAGCGGGGGAGCCAAAAACATTCAGTACTTC. It specifies CASSYISGGAKNIQYF. The full variable domain, in which reference TRBV5-1 and TRBJ2-4 provide the parts outside the CDR3, is KAGVTQTPRYLIKTRGQQVTLSCSPISGHRSVSWYQQTPGQGLQFLFEYFSETQRNKGNFPGRFSGRQFSNSRSEMNVSTLELGDSALYLCASSYISGGAKNIQYFGAGTRLSVL.

This chain links TRBV5-1 with TRBJ2-1; TRBD2 matches at 9 bases. Germline trimming cut 0 bases from V and 8 bases from J; bases unmatched to any gene: 9. In germline, CDR1 is SGHRS, CDR2 YFSETQ. The CDR3 is made up of 16 amino acids. The CDR3 protein is CASSLEGAGGSYEQFF. CDR3 in DNA: TGCGCCAGCAGCTTGGAAGGAGCGGGGGGCTCGTATGAGCAGTTCTTC.

This clone was seen a few times. The chain recombines TRBV5-5 with TRBJ2-2; weak D call: TRBD2 (7 bases). The CDR3 covers 15 residues. The V end was cut by 4 bases, the J end by 4 bases, with 14 bases between. Germline values: CDR1 SGHKS, CDR2 YYEKEE (reference sequence). In DNA form, the CDR3 reads TGTGCCAGCAGCCTACGGGGGGCCCTCACCGGGGAGCTGTTTTTT. This encodes CASSLRGALTGELFF.

The chain uses TRBV28 and TRBJ1-1; D remains ambiguous. The CDR3 extends over 12 amino acids. The germline CDR1 and CDR2 sequences are MDHEN and SYDVKM. Trimming removed 2 bases at V and 2 bases at J, with 3 bases between. Here the CDR3 DNA reads TGTGCCAGCAGTTTAGTTAACACTGAAGCTTTCTTT. Protein: CASSLVNTEAFF.

This sequence joins TRBV6-1 and TRBJ2-7; TRBD1 agrees at 12 bases. The CDR3 loop spans 16 amino acids. V lost 2 bases and J lost 0; bases outside the gene matches: 2. Germline-derived CDR1 and CDR2 are MNHNS and SASEGT. The CDR3 nucleotides read TGTGCCAGCAGTGAACCGGGACAGGGGGCCTCCTACGAGCAGTACTTC. Translated, it gives CASSEPGQGASYEQYF.

A few counts support this clone. The rearrangement links TRBV5-5 to TRBJ1-3, with D possibly TRBD1 on 6 matching bases. The length of the CDR3 is 14 residues. Deletions cut 5 bases from V and 0 bases from J, with 9 bases between. The germline gives CDR1 SGHKS, CDR2 YYEKEE (reference sequence). Written as DNA, the CDR3 is TGTGCCAGCAGTAGGGGGGGCTCTGGAAACACCATATATTTT. The encoded protein is CASSRGGSGNTIYF.

CDR3 nucleotide sequence: TGTGCCAGCAGTTTTCAGGGACTCAACACTGAAGCTTTCTTT. It encodes CASSFQGLNTEAFF. V is TRBV28 and J is TRBJ1-1; a weak D match, TRBD1 (5 bases). The CDR3 consists of 14 residues. Germline V gene sequence: CDR1 MDHEN, CDR2 SYDVKM. Trimming removed 3 bases from V and 2 bases from J, with 10 bases in between.

The rearrangement joins TRBV27 to TRBJ1-1, with TRBD1 identical over 7 bases. The CDR3 extends over 15 amino acids. Germline CDR1 is MNHEY and CDR2 is SMNVEV (reference sequence). With 3 bases clipped from V and 4 bases from J, the junction kept 8 bases outside the gene matches. In DNA form, the CDR3 reads TGTGCCAGCAGTTTGCGGGCAGGGGGAACCACTGAAGCTTTCTTT. Translation: CASSLRAGGTTEAFF.

V is TRBV2 and J is TRBJ2-7; 8 nucleotides match TRBD2. The CDR3 sequence is 13 residues long. Germline lookup yields CDR1 SNHLY and CDR2 FYNNEI. With V trimmed by 8 bases and J by 2 bases, 5 bases remained unmatched. The CDR3 DNA follows: TGTGCCAGCGGGCGGGGGGCCGCCTACGAGCAGTACTTC. This translates into CASGRGAAYEQYF.

V gene TRBV6-5 combines with J gene TRBJ2-3; D is tentatively TRBD1 or TRBD2 (6 bases each). CDR1 is MNHEY, CDR2 SVGAGI, per germline. CDR3 length equals 13 residues. Trimming stripped 10 bases from V and 2 bases from J, with 13 bases between. CDR3 sequence reads: CATRGLLTDTQYF. The CDR3 DNA is TGTGCCACCAGGGGACTCCTCACAGATACGCAGTATTTT.

The genes are TRBV6-1 and TRBJ1-5; unclear D gene. Germline CDR1 MNHNS, CDR2 SASEGT. The germline V and J ends were trimmed by 0 bases and 1 base, with 13 bases remaining between them. The CDR3 runs to 17 residues. The CDR3 reads CASSEAWGSGSNQPQHF. Written as DNA, the CDR3 is TGTGCCAGCAGTGAAGCGTGGGGAAGCGGGAGCAATCAGCCCCAGCATTTT.

The V and J genes are TRBV19 and TRBJ2-2; TRBD1 aligns across 7 bases. The CDR3 has 16 amino acids. From germline, CDR1 is LNHDA and CDR2 SQIVND (reference sequence). The V segment lost 4 bases and the J segment 0 bases; nucleotides outside the gene matches: 5. In DNA, the CDR3 is TGTGCCAGTAGTAGGCAAGGGGGCTCGAACACCGGGGAGCTGTTTTTT. Translated, it gives CASSRQGGSNTGELFF.

In its sample, this clone was seen a few times. Its ends do not fully match the called genes, so a read error is possible. The rearrangement joins TRBV7-7 to TRBJ1-1, with a weak D call TRBD1 (6 bases). CDR3 size: 16 residues. Germline CDR1 and CDR2: SSHAT and FNYEAQ (reference sequence). The CDR3 coding sequence is TGTGCTAGCAGCCCAGAAACGGACAGTTTGAACACTGAAGCTTTCTTT. Its protein product is CASSPETDSLNTEAFF.

This clone was observed once. V gene TRBV5-4 combines with J gene TRBJ2-7; 7 nucleotides agree with TRBD1. V shed 4 bases, J shed 2 bases, and the junction held 12 bases outside the gene matches. Germline V gives CDR1 SGHNT, CDR2 YYREEE (reference sequence). This CDR3 has 16 residues. CDR3 nucleotides: TGTGCCAGCAGCGGGTCTATCGGGACAGTTGCCTACGAGCAGTACTTC. Its translation: CASSGSIGTVAYEQYF.

The gene calls are TRBV25-1 and TRBJ2-5; a possible D gene is TRBD2 (6 bases). Germline CDR1 reads MGHDK; CDR2 reads SYGVNS. The CDR3 is 13 residues long. The V gene lost 11 bases and the J gene lost 1 base, with 14 bases spanning the gap. CDR3 nucleotides: TGTGCCTCTTCCCGGGGGATCCAAGAGACCCAGTACTTC. Its protein product is CASSRGIQETQYF.

This clone was detected only a few times. The junction shows a germline mismatch at one end, possibly a read error. J is TRBJ1-1 and V is TRBV30; D is undetermined. CDR3 size: 9 residues. Germline CDR1 is GTSNPN and CDR2 is SVGIG (reference sequence). The CDR3 DNA reads as TGCCCCTTGAACACTGAAGCTTTCTTT. Amino acids: CPLNTEAFF.

The chain links TRBV9 to TRBJ2-3, with 10 bases that match TRBD2. After removal of 0 bases from V and 5 bases from J, the junction contained 3 bases not matched to a gene. Germline values: CDR1 SGDLS, CDR2 YYNGEE. This CDR3 spans 15 amino acids. CDR3 sequence: CASSVGPSGGDTQYF. The CDR3 DNA is TGTGCCAGCAGCGTAGGCCCTAGCGGGGGAGATACGCAGTATTTT. The full variable domain, completed using reference TRBV9 and TRBJ2-3, is DSGVTQTPKHLITATGQRVTLRCSPRSGDLSVYWYQQSLDQGLQFLIQYYNGEERAKGNILERFSAQQFPDLHSELNLSSLELGDSALYFCASSVGPSGGDTQYFGPGTRLTVL.

The chain has TRBV4-1 and TRBJ1-1; weak D call: TRBD1 (6 bases). V lost 0 bases, J lost 6 bases, and 14 bases lay in between. The length of the CDR3 is 15 residues. Germline CDR1 reads MGHRA; CDR2 reads YSYEKL. The CDR3 DNA sequence: TGCGCCAGCAGCCAAGATAGGGGGGTTTGGGCTGAAGCTTTCTTT. Translation gives CASSQDRGVWAEAFF.

A few counts support this clone. The chain is built from TRBV5-1 and TRBJ1-1; no definite D call. Germline CDR1 SGHRS, CDR2 YFSETQ. The CDR3 length is 14 residues. The V end lost 1 base, the J end lost 4 bases, and 11 bases lay between the germline ends. CDR3: CASSLRQVGTEAFF. DNA of the CDR3: TGCGCCAGCAGCTTGAGGCAGGTTGGCACTGAAGCTTTCTTT.

V is TRBV15 and J is TRBJ2-7, with unresolved D. V shed 4 bases and J shed 3 bases, with 10 bases lying between them. Germline values: CDR1 LNHNV, CDR2 YYDKDF (reference sequence). The CDR3 sequence is 13 residues long. CDR3 DNA: TGTGCCACCAGCACGGGCCGCGGCTACGAGCAGTACTTC. Translated, it gives CATSTGRGYEQYF.

The gene calls are TRBV18 and TRBJ2-5; TRBD2 agrees at 13 bases. Germline CDR1 is KGHSH and CDR2 is LQKENI. This CDR3 comprises 16 residues. J lost 2 bases, V lost 3 bases, and 3 bases had no gene match. The CDR3 sequence: CASSPGTSGAQETQYF. CDR3 bases: TGTGCCAGCTCACCGGGGACTAGCGGGGCACAAGAGACCCAGTACTTC.

V gene TRBV18 combines with J gene TRBJ2-1; D is ambiguous. Germline values: CDR1 KGHSH, CDR2 LQKENI. V lost 3 bases, J lost 5 bases, and 14 bases lay in between. The CDR3 totals 15 residues. CDR3 in DNA: TGTGCCAGCTCACCCCGAAGGACGGTGGACAATGAGCAGTTCTTC. Translated, it gives CASSPRRTVDNEQFF.

The genes are TRBV27 and TRBJ2-1, with a possible D match to TRBD2 (5 bases). Deletions cut 5 bases from V and 9 bases from J, with 11 bases between. The CDR3 totals 12 residues. Germline CDR1 reads MNHEY; CDR2 reads SMNVEV (reference sequence). The CDR3 here is CASSRGRSEQFF. The CDR3 nucleotides read TGTGCCAGCAGTCGGGGAAGGAGTGAGCAGTTCTTC.

The chain has TRBV10-3 and TRBJ1-5, with D possibly TRBD1 on 5 matching bases. The ends were cut back, 5 bases at V and 8 bases at J, with 10 bases in the middle. The CDR3 sequence is 12 residues long. CDR1 and CDR2 (germline): ENHRY, SYGVKD. CDR3 DNA sequence: TGTGCCATCAGTCAGGGCGAGAAGCCCCAGCATTTT. Translation: CAISQGEKPQHF.